The 7 T cell receptor beta chains listed next were all sequenced from one sample in a study of T cell responses to AZD1222 COVID-19 vaccine. Assay: immunoSEQ multiplex PCR; the TCRdb copy retains only in-frame clones and omits some. The data contain approximately 89,000 clones, approximately 86% of them singletons. The sequencing used peripheral blood, collected 28 days after the second AZD1222 dose. The receptors come from an adult who received the AZD1222 COVID-19 vaccine.

The V and J genes are TRBV5-4 and TRBJ2-2; TRBD2 might be the D (7 bases). V was clipped by 4 bases and J by 7 bases, with 11 bases between them. This CDR3 has 13 residues. CDR1 SGHNT and CDR2 YYREEE come from the germline V gene (reference sequence). In DNA, the CDR3 is TGTGCCAGCAGCGCCGGGGGGCGCGGGGAGCTGTTTTTT. Translating gives CASSAGGRGELFF.

This clone has just one count. The chain employs TRBV5-4 and TRBJ1-5; 8 bases agree with TRBD1. The CDR3 loop spans 16 amino acids. With 2 bases clipped from V and 2 bases from J, the junction kept 6 bases outside the gene matches. Germline V gene sequence: CDR1 SGHNT, CDR2 YYREEE (reference sequence). The CDR3 spells CASSFFDRGGNQPQHF. In DNA, the CDR3 is TGTGCCAGCAGCTTCTTCGACAGGGGTGGCAATCAGCCCCAGCATTTT.

V gene TRBV11-2 combines with J gene TRBJ1-2, with unresolved D. The CDR3 consists of 14 residues. V lost 1 base to trimming and J lost 2 bases, with 8 bases between them. Germline CDR1 and CDR2: SGHAT and FQNNGV. The CDR3 DNA reads as TGTGCCAGCAGCTTAGTCGGGTCCAACTATGGCTACACCTTC. It codes for CASSLVGSNYGYTF.

This rearrangement joins TRBV9 to TRBJ2-1, with a weak D call TRBD2 (5 bases). This CDR3 has 16 amino acids. Germline V gives CDR1 SGDLS, CDR2 YYNGEE. V lost 0 bases and J lost 4, with 14 bases in between. The CDR3 here is CASSVGGGAGYNEQFF. CDR3 nucleotide sequence: TGTGCCAGCAGCGTAGGTGGAGGCGCCGGGTACAATGAGCAGTTCTTC.

The chain is built from TRBV7-2 and TRBJ2-1, with 14 bases lining up with TRBD2. Trimming removed 5 bases from V and 8 bases from J; junction bases left unmatched: 17. CDR3 length equals 19 residues. Germline values: CDR1 SGHTA, CDR2 FQGNSA. The CDR3 DNA sequence: TGTGCCAGCAGCCTTGTCCCGGGACTAGCGGGGGCCCCCTCGGATGAGCAGTTCTTC. Translated: CASSLVPGLAGAPSDEQFF.

V and J are TRBV7-9 and TRBJ1-2, with D unclear. In germline, CDR1 is SEHNR, CDR2 FQNEAQ (reference sequence). The CDR3 has 15 amino acids. V lost 1 base to trimming and J lost 1 base, with 10 bases between them. The CDR3 protein is CASSLEYADNYGYTF. The CDR3 DNA sequence: TGTGCCAGCAGCTTAGAGTACGCGGATAACTATGGCTACACCTTC.

In nucleotides, the CDR3 is TGTGCCAGCAGCTTAGGGGAGGACACCGGGGAGCTGTTTTTT. Protein: CASSLGEDTGELFF. This sequence joins TRBV11-3 and TRBJ2-2; tentative D call: TRBD2 (6 bases). CDR1 and CDR2 (germline): SGHNT, YENEEA. The V and J ends lost 1 base and 3 bases respectively, with 6 bases between them. The CDR3 spans 14 residues. The whole variable domain, filled in from reference TRBV11-3 and TRBJ2-2, reads EAGVVQSPRYKIIEKKQPVAFWCNPISGHNTLYWYLQNLGQGPELLIRYENEEAVDDSQLPKDRFSAERLKGVDSTLKIQPAELGDSAVYLCASSLGEDTGELFFGEGSRLTVL.